This paragraph covers one T cell receptor beta chain sequence. This clone is assessed as medium-sized (0.01 to 0.1%). Which antigen it targets is not known. Base qualities were left out, and no much larger clone turns up one base away. CDR1 and CDR2 are drawn from the germline V gene: KGHSY, FQNENV. The CDR3 measures 15 amino acids from cysteine to phenylalanine. Solely the CDR3 DNA is kept, with 45 bases framed from the first base. Trimming removed 2 bases from V and 5 bases from J, leaving 12 bases between the germline ends. This record comes from a study of blood T cell repertoires in COVID-19 (dated by TCRdb to 2019 to 2021). Describing the broader study: Collaborator samples came from the United States, Italy and Spain and covered acute and convalescent phases of COVID-19. The material from the prospective study consisted of cDNA or gDNA derived from T cells, B-cell-depleted T cells, or PBMCs. Deeply sampled blood TCRbeta repertoires from subjects exposed to, actively infected with, or recovered from COVID-19 were included in the dataset. The repertoires were made available in a free public database intended to serve as a resource for research on the immune response to SARS-CoV-2. The samples were drawn from the first 160 participants of the ongoing ImmuneRACE study and from some 1,300 subjects provided by 6 global collaborators. Sample metadata almost always included a de-identified subject ID, COVID-19 status, age in years and sex. Where available, HLA class I and class II types were obtained from metadata supplied by the sample provider rather than from assay-based typing.

The collaborating institutions used their own protocols to collect whole blood in K2EDTA tubes. For TCRbeta analysis, collaborator samples were shipped as frozen whole blood, as isolated PBMCs, or as DNA extracted from either sample type. The research as a whole found: The quantity of clinical and demographic metadata differed by source and by participant and was supplied without curation.

The immunoSEQ Assay, a bias-controlled multiplex PCR, was used to amplify TCRbeta CDR3 regions from genomic DNA. Per the authors' processing: Nucleated cell counts per sample were estimated from amplification of reference gene primers within the assay. To quantify the absolute abundance of each unique TCRbeta CDR3 rearrangement, sequence reads were collapsed and filtered. For each sample, productive Simpson clonality was calculated as the square root of Simpson's diversity index over productive rearrangements. TCRdb provides this immuneACCESS table in a form limited to in-frame rearrangements. Some clones are lacking; in checked studies, under half of them reflect an unresolved V gene, and why the rest are absent is not known. That table gives V, J and clone size, and the DNA gave D and trimming. Within this sample are approximately 150,000 clones, with about 81% of them counted one time only. Roughly 10% of the sample rests with the top ten.

This clonotype was obtained from a human donor in a cohort sampled during active COVID-19. The sequencing input was peripheral blood. Recombination linked TRBV16 to TRBJ2-2; a tentative D match to TRBD2 spans 6 bases. Read as DNA, the sequence is TGTGCCAGCAGCCAAACCCGACGGGGGACCGGGGAGCTGTTTTTT. This sequence encodes CASSQTRRGTGELFF. Joined to the reference TRBV16 and TRBJ2-2 proteins, this CDR3 gives the full variable domain: GEEVAQTPKHLVRGEGQKAKLYCAPIKGHSYVFWYQQVLKNEFKFLISFQNENVFDETGMPKERFSAKCLPNSPCSLEIQATKLEDSAVYFCASSQTRRGTGELFFGEGSRLTVL.